These T cell receptor beta chains were read from a single sample in a study of OX40 agonist ivuxolimab in advanced cancers. Repertoires were generated with immunoSEQ multiplex PCR, while TCRdb's copy carries only in-frame clones and drops some. The repertoire holds approximately 56,000 clones, with roughly four fifths as singletons. The sample consisted of CD4+ or CD8+ T cells sorted from blood, taken in a trial of the OX40 agonist ivuxolimab. The receptor set was obtained from an adult with an advanced solid tumor such as melanoma, head and neck, liver or kidney cancer. The CDR3 runs from the conserved cysteine through the conserved F or W. Not all rows give a size; the values are once, few, many and, for expanded clones, a class.

J gene: TRBJ1-1; clone size: -; V gene: TRBV27; CDR3 protein: CASSLRQPWEDTEAFF
J gene: TRBJ2-3; clone size: -; V gene: TRBV4-2; CDR3 protein: CASSQDLGDTQYF
J gene: TRBJ1-6; clone size: -; V gene: TRBV9; CDR3 protein: CASSVGVISTNSPLHF
J gene: TRBJ1-2; clone size: -; V gene: TRBV9; CDR3 protein: CASSVATATRGYGYTF
J gene: TRBJ2-5; clone size: -; V gene: TRBV16; CDR3 protein: CASSQDKPRETQYF
J gene: TRBJ1-1; clone size: -; V gene: TRBV11-1; CDR3 protein: CASSDRDRGKAEAFF
J gene: TRBJ1-5; clone size: -; V gene: TRBV9; CDR3 protein: CASSPDRQEDRNQPQHF
J gene: TRBJ1-6; clone size: -; V gene: TRBV7-3; CDR3 protein: CASSPRYNSPLHF
J gene: TRBJ2-5; clone size: -; V gene: TRBV27; CDR3 protein: CASSLGGGFQKTQYF
J gene: TRBJ2-3; clone size: -; V gene: TRBV9; CDR3 protein: CASSVITGGGTDTQYF
J gene: TRBJ2-7; clone size: -; V gene: TRBV5-1; CDR3 protein: CASNPGRTYEQYF
J gene: TRBJ2-5; clone size: -; V gene: TRBV2; CDR3 protein: CASSELTPQETQYF
J gene: TRBJ1-1; clone size: -; V gene: TRBV7-6; CDR3 protein: CASSLGGPGMLNTEAFF
J gene: TRBJ1-5; clone size: -; V gene: TRBV19; CDR3 protein: CASSKQGQWSNQPQHF
J gene: TRBJ2-3; clone size: -; V gene: TRBV4-2; CDR3 protein: CASSQGRAGETDTQYF
J gene: TRBJ1-4; clone size: -; V gene: TRBV7-9; CDR3 protein: CAGSVDGGKLFF
J gene: TRBJ2-1; clone size: -; V gene: TRBV5-1; CDR3 protein: CASSLGDRGGNEQFF
J gene: TRBJ1-5; clone size: -; V gene: TRBV1; CDR3 protein: CTSSQYRDRDQPQHF
J gene: TRBJ2-7; clone size: -; V gene: TRBV5-1; CDR3 protein: CASSLDRRYYEQYF
J gene: TRBJ1-5; clone size: -; V gene: TRBV6-1; CDR3 protein: CASTGEYSNQPQHF
J gene: TRBJ1-5; clone size: -; V gene: TRBV12-5; CDR3 protein: CASGQTRTDSNQPQHF
J gene: TRBJ2-2; clone size: -; V gene: TRBV2; CDR3 protein: CASSRTSVDTGELFF
J gene: TRBJ1-6; clone size: -; V gene: TRBV6-1; CDR3 protein: CASRKRDIGLHF
J gene: TRBJ2-2; clone size: -; V gene: TRBV7-3; CDR3 protein: CASSSRTSGFTGELFF
J gene: TRBJ1-6; clone size: -; V gene: TRBV5-8; CDR3 protein: CASSLSAHNSPLHF
J gene: TRBJ2-7; clone size: -; V gene: TRBV28; CDR3 protein: CASRFPRKSEQYF
J gene: TRBJ2-1; clone size: -; V gene: TRBV7-3; CDR3 protein: CASSPGQGISEQFF
J gene: TRBJ2-7; clone size: once; V gene: TRBV6-1; CDR3 protein: CASSEGSGPTYEQYF
J gene: TRBJ2-2; clone size: -; V gene: TRBV7-2; CDR3 protein: CASSFPLAGGLASTGELFF
J gene: TRBJ1-5; clone size: -; V gene: TRBV5-1; CDR3 protein: CASSLEGSSNQPQHF
J gene: TRBJ2-7; clone size: -; V gene: TRBV6-5; CDR3 protein: CASSRTGDFQAEQYF
J gene: TRBJ1-1; clone size: -; V gene: TRBV6-1; CDR3 protein: CAGLGQGGTEAFF